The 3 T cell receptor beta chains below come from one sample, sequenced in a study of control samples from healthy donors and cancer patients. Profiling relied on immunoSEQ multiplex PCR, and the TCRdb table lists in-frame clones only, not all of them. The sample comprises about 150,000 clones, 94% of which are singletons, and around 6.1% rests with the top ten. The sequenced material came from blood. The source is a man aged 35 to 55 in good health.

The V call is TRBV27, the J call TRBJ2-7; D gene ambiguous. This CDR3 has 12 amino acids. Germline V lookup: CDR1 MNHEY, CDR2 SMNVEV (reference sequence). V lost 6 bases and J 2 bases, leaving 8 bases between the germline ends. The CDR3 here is CASSDNTYEQYF. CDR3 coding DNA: TGTGCCAGCAGCGACAATACCTACGAGCAGTACTTC.

The CDR3 region has the DNA TGTGCCAGCTCACCACAGGGGACGAGCACCGGGGAGCTGTTTTTT. It codes for CASSPQGTSTGELFF. The V call is TRBV18, the J call TRBJ2-2; D may match TRBD1 or TRBD2 (5 bases each). The V gene's germline CDR1 is KGHSH and CDR2 LQKENI. The CDR3 is 15 residues long. V was pared by 1 base and J by 4 bases, with 10 bases between. The variable domain in full, completed from reference TRBV18 and TRBJ2-2, reads NAGVMQNPRHLVRRRGQEARLRCSPMKGHSHVYWYRQLPEEGLKFMVYLQKENIIDESGMPKERFSAEFPKEGPSILRIQQVVRGDSAAYFCASSPQGTSTGELFFGEGSRLTVL.

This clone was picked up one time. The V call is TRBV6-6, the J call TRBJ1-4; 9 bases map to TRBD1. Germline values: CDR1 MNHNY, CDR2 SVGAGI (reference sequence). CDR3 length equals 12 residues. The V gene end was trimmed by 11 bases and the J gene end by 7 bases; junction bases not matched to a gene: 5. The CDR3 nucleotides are TGTGCCTGCCGGGACAGGGCTGAAAAACTGTTTTTT. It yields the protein CACRDRAEKLFF.